The 26 T cell receptor beta chains reported below all come from one sample, sequenced in a study of cytomegalovirus exposure and HLA in healthy donors. With 60 Vbeta and 13 Jbeta primers, the PCR was carried out. Sequenced by immunoSEQ multiplex PCR; TCRdb stores in-frame clones only, minus some. The sample contains about 160,000 clones, more than 65% of which appear only once. Specimen: PBMCs. The receptors were sampled from a man between 45 and 60 years old in good health and CMV-seropositive.

The chain links TRBV19 to TRBJ1-1; TRBD1 might be the D (5 bases). Deletions cut 7 bases from V and 2 bases from J, with 11 bases between. Germline loops: CDR1 LNHDA, CDR2 SQIVND (reference sequence). The CDR3 length is 13 residues. The CDR3 loop is CASTRGYNTEAFF. The DNA of the CDR3 is TGTGCCAGTACGCGGGGGTACAACACTGAAGCTTTCTTT.

The chain has TRBV11-2 and TRBJ2-7, with a weak D call TRBD2 (6 bases). Germline assignment: CDR1 SGHAT and CDR2 FQNNGV. V lost 1 base and J 2 bases, leaving 12 bases between the germline ends. The CDR3 is made up of 15 amino acids. The CDR3 sequence is CASSLAAGPTYEQYF. CDR3 coding DNA: TGTGCCAGCAGCTTAGCGGCGGGGCCAACCTACGAGCAGTACTTC.

This chain links TRBV29-1 with TRBJ2-3, with no clear D. Germline CDR1 is SQVTM and CDR2 is ANQGSEA. The ends were cut back, 6 bases at V and 6 bases at J, with 7 bases in the middle. The CDR3 loop spans 10 amino acids. The CDR3 coding sequence is TGCAGCGTACGGTCCGATACGCAGTATTTT. This sequence encodes CSVRSDTQYF.

The chain recombines TRBV11-2 with TRBJ2-3, with 9 bases that match TRBD2. After removal of 5 bases from V and 7 bases from J, the junction contained 16 bases not matched to a gene. Per germline, CDR1 SGHAT and CDR2 FQNNGV. CDR3 length: 17 residues. The CDR3 sequence is CASSTTGTSLHYNTQYF. The CDR3 DNA reads as TGTGCCAGCAGCACGACCGGGACTAGCCTCCACTACAATACGCAGTATTTT.

The chain employs TRBV19 and TRBJ1-5; 8 positions match TRBD1. The V gene end was trimmed by 5 bases and the J gene end by 0 bases; junction bases not matched to a gene: 0. The CDR3 totals 14 residues. Germline CDR1 is LNHDA and CDR2 is SQIVND (reference sequence). The DNA of the CDR3 is TGTGCCAGTAGTGACAGGGGTAGCAATCAGCCCCAGCATTTT. This sequence encodes CASSDRGSNQPQHF.

V is TRBV29-1 and J is TRBJ2-5; D is unclear. Germline V gene lookup returns CDR1 SQVTM and CDR2 ANQGSEA. Trimming took off 3 bases at V and 2 bases at J, with 7 bases between the two ends. This CDR3 spans 12 amino acids. The CDR3 loop is CSVEIRQETQYF. The CDR3 DNA reads TGCAGCGTTGAGATCAGGCAAGAGACCCAGTACTTC.

The chain is built from TRBV2 and TRBJ1-1; D gene unclear. The CDR3 is 15 residues long. V was pared by 7 bases and J by 8 bases, with 23 bases between. Germline V lookup: CDR1 SNHLY, CDR2 FYNNEI. CDR3 in amino acids: CASNSQSWLNGEAFF. In nucleotides, the CDR3 is TGTGCCAGCAATTCACAGAGTTGGCTGAATGGGGAAGCTTTCTTT.

This clone was seen a few times. The V and J genes are TRBV5-1 and TRBJ2-1; 7 bases fit TRBD2. V was clipped by 0 bases and J by 8 bases; unmatched bases: 8. The CDR3 spans 15 residues. The germline gives CDR1 SGHRS, CDR2 YFSETQ. CDR3 DNA sequence: TGCGCCAGCAGCTTGGAGGGAGGGATTGTCGATGAGCAGTTCTTC. This sequence encodes CASSLEGGIVDEQFF.

This chain uses TRBV7-8 with TRBJ1-1; D gene uncertain. This CDR3 contains 16 residues. CDR1 and CDR2 (germline): SGHVS, FQNEAQ. The V end was cut by 1 base, the J end by 3 bases, with 15 bases between. The CDR3 loop is CASSLGLRARHTEAFF. Written as DNA, the CDR3 is TGTGCCAGCAGCTTAGGACTGAGGGCCCGGCACACTGAAGCTTTCTTT.

Note on this clone: The identical CDR3 is also encoded by other nucleotide sequences in the sample. The rearrangement links TRBV7-9 to TRBJ2-7; 8 nucleotides agree with TRBD1. Trimming at V came to 6 bases and at J to 3 bases, leaving 13 bases not matched to a gene. From germline, CDR1 is SEHNR and CDR2 FQNEAQ (reference sequence). CDR3 length equals 16 residues. The CDR3 region has the DNA TGTGCCAGCAGTGCCTCCGGGACAGGCGGAGGCTACGAGCAGTACTTC. Translated: CASSASGTGGGYEQYF.

This sequence joins TRBV30 and TRBJ2-1; 13 bases fit TRBD2. Germline V gene lookup returns CDR1 GTSNPN and CDR2 SVGIG (reference sequence). V was pared by 3 bases and J by 3 bases, with 5 bases of the junction left unmatched. The CDR3 loop spans 16 amino acids. For the CDR3, the DNA is TGTGCCTGGAGGGGAAGGACTAGCGGGAGCTACAATGAGCAGTTCTTC. The encoded protein is CAWRGRTSGSYNEQFF. Full variable domain (missing parts from reference TRBV30 and TRBJ2-1): SQTIHQWPATLVQPVGSPLSLECTVEGTSNPNLYWYRQAAGRGLQLLFYSVGIGQISSEVPQNLSASRPQDRQFILSSKKLLLSDSGFYLCAWRGRTSGSYNEQFFGPGTRLTVL.

DNA for the CDR3: TGTGCCAGCAGCTTAGTAGAGGCACTTTACTCTGGAAACACCATATATTTT. As protein: CASSLVEALYSGNTIYF. The chain combines TRBV7-8 with TRBJ1-3; D uncertain. This CDR3 contains 17 residues. V lost 1 base and J lost 0, with 13 bases in between. The V gene's germline CDR1 is SGHVS and CDR2 FQNEAQ.

The J gene is TRBJ1-2, the V gene TRBV4-2; maybe TRBD1 (6 bases). From germline, CDR1 is LGHNA and CDR2 YNFKEQ. This CDR3 contains 16 residues. Deletions cut 1 base from V and 4 bases from J, with 16 bases between. In DNA form, the CDR3 reads TGTGCCAGCAGCCAAGTACTCGGGACATCCCTCTATGGCTACACCTTC. This translates into CASSQVLGTSLYGYTF.

The chain joins TRBV7-2 to TRBJ1-2; perhaps TRBD1 as D (5 bases). The CDR3 runs 14 residues. Looked up from germline, CDR1 is SGHTA and CDR2 is FQGNSA. Trimming took 4 bases from V and 7 from J, leaving 16 bases between them. CDR3 sequence (DNA): TGTGCCAGCAGCTCGGAGGGCAGGGACCGTGGCTACACCTTC. This sequence encodes CASSSEGRDRGYTF.

The rearrangement uses TRBV2 and TRBJ1-5; D is unclear. Germline V lookup: CDR1 SNHLY, CDR2 FYNNEI. This CDR3 region has 12 residues. V shed 8 bases and J shed 0 bases, with 5 bases lying between them. CDR3 sequence: CASQYSNQPQHF. The CDR3 DNA follows: TGTGCCAGCCAGTATAGCAATCAGCCCCAGCATTTT.

This clone was observed a single time. The CDR3 is CASSQDRGFDQPQHF. The CDR3 DNA sequence: TGCGCCAGCAGCCAAGACAGGGGGTTTGATCAGCCCCAGCATTTT. This chain links TRBV4-1 with TRBJ1-5; 7 bases agree with TRBD1. V trimming: 0 bases; J trimming: 5 bases; junction bases outside the gene matches: 4. Germline CDR1 is MGHRA and CDR2 is YSYEKL. The CDR3 is made up of 15 amino acids.

The chain carries TRBV5-1 and TRBJ2-7, with 14 positions matching TRBD2. The length of the CDR3 is 18 residues. Germline CDR1 and CDR2: SGHRS and YFSETQ. Losses at the gene ends were 3 bases for V and 5 bases for J; bases not matched to a gene: 13. CDR3 sequence (DNA): TGCGCCAGCAGCTATCTGACTAGCGGGAGGGCACGGCTGAACGAGCAGTACTTC. Amino acid sequence: CASSYLTSGRARLNEQYF.

The chain carries TRBV5-5 and TRBJ1-5, with a tentative D call TRBD1 (6 bases). V was shortened by 4 bases and J by 7 bases, with 15 bases between the two germline ends. The V gene's germline CDR1 is SGHKS and CDR2 YYEKEE (reference sequence). CDR3 length equals 14 residues. CDR3 protein: CASSPTDSTQPQHF. Written as DNA, the CDR3 is TGTGCCAGCAGCCCAACGGACAGTACACAGCCCCAGCATTTT.

The chain combines TRBV28 with TRBJ2-3, with TRBD2 identical over 11 bases. The CDR3 runs to 19 residues. CDR1 is MDHEN and CDR2 is SYDVKM in the germline V gene. J lost 1 base, V lost 3 bases, and 12 bases had no gene match. The CDR3 region is CASSFVGLAGGKGTDTQYF. CDR3 DNA sequence: TGTGCCAGCAGTTTTGTAGGACTAGCGGGTGGTAAGGGCACAGATACGCAGTATTTT.

The chain links TRBV11-2 to TRBJ2-1; weak D call: TRBD2 (6 bases). The germline V and J ends were trimmed by 6 bases and 1 base, with 10 bases remaining between them. Germline V gives CDR1 SGHAT, CDR2 FQNNGV. The CDR3 loop spans 14 amino acids. In DNA form, the CDR3 reads TGTGCCAGCAGACGCGGGAAGTCCTACAATGAGCAGTTCTTC. This gives the protein CASRRGKSYNEQFF.

The chain combines TRBV10-2 with TRBJ1-1, with unresolved D. The CDR3 has 13 amino acids. Germline V lookup: CDR1 WSHSY, CDR2 SAAADI. V lost 3 bases, J lost 11 bases, and 16 bases lay in between. In DNA form, the CDR3 reads TGCGCCAGCAGTGAATCGGCCTCGAGGGATGCTTTCTTT. Its protein is CASSESASRDAFF.

The chain employs TRBV5-1 and TRBJ2-7; 9 positions match TRBD2. This CDR3 has 14 amino acids. J was trimmed by 3 bases and V by 3 bases; bases with no gene match: 4. Germline V lookup: CDR1 SGHRS, CDR2 YFSETQ. The CDR3 DNA follows: TGCGCCAGCAGCTCCGGGACTAGCAGCTACGAGCAGTACTTC. This sequence encodes CASSSGTSSYEQYF.

V is TRBV19 and J is TRBJ2-3; D perhaps matches TRBD1 (5 bases). Trimming cost V 1 base and J 5 bases, with 13 bases left between them. Germline V gives CDR1 LNHDA, CDR2 SQIVND (reference sequence). The length of the CDR3 is 15 residues. The CDR3 sequence is CASSIVPRDGDTQYF. The CDR3 coding sequence is TGTGCCAGTAGTATAGTTCCCAGGGATGGAGATACGCAGTATTTT.

V gene TRBV27 combines with J gene TRBJ2-7; 8 bases map to TRBD1. CDR1 MNHEY and CDR2 SMNVEV come from the germline V gene (reference sequence). This CDR3 is built from 14 residues. V lost 1 base to trimming and J lost 5 bases; unmatched junction nucleotides: 4. As DNA, the CDR3 is TGTGCCAGCAGTTTATTGGGCAGGGGGCACGAGCAGTACTTC. Translation gives CASSLLGRGHEQYF.

There are a few counts of this clone. The chain uses TRBV6-5 and TRBJ1-5; unclear D gene. Germline V CDR1 and CDR2: MNHEY, SVGAGI. The ends were cut back, 4 bases at V and 0 bases at J, with 7 bases in the middle. There are 14 residues in the CDR3. The CDR3 loop reads CASSWRVSNQPQHF. CDR3 in DNA: TGTGCCAGCAGTTGGCGGGTTAGCAATCAGCCCCAGCATTTT.

This chain links TRBV15 with TRBJ2-7; TRBD2 is a possible D gene (6 bases). The V end was cut by 1 base, the J end by 6 bases, with 10 bases between. Per germline, CDR1 LNHNV and CDR2 YYDKDF (reference sequence). The CDR3 runs to 13 residues. The CDR3 loop reads CATSRVEGREQYF. The DNA for the CDR3 is TGTGCCACCAGCAGAGTGGAGGGTCGCGAGCAGTACTTC.